What follows are 3 T cell receptor beta chains derived from one specimen sequenced in a study of T cell repertoires in cytomegalovirus infection. From the reads, TCRdb called clonotypes with MiXCR, one entry per CDR3 protein. The sample records hundreds of thousands of distinct CDR3 sequences, under 35% being singletons. These receptors have no identified antigens. Sequencing was performed on cultured PBMCs, taken from culture after CMV antigen stimulation. The receptors originated from a human donor in good health (CMV status not recorded). Some clones in this sample may be carry-over from other donors' samples.

Only a few counts were recorded for this clonotype. The V call is TRBV27, the J call TRBJ1-2; 7 nucleotides line up with TRBD1. This CDR3 region has 15 residues. Trimming took 2 bases from V and 2 from J; bases not matched to a gene: 5. Germline values: CDR1 MNHEY, CDR2 SMNVEV (reference sequence). CDR3 region: CASSLAGQRNYGYTF. The CDR3 DNA sequence: TGTGCCAGCAGTTTAGCGGGACAGAGAAACTATGGCTACACCTTC.

This clonotype appeared a few times. The chain couples TRBV2 to TRBJ2-7, with 9 bases fitting TRBD1. This CDR3 has 16 residues. The J segment lost 2 bases and the V segment lost 8 bases, leaving 13 bases of the junction unmatched. From germline, CDR1 is SNHLY and CDR2 FYNNEI. The CDR3 nucleotides are TGTGCCAGCGCGACCGGGACAGGGCCCCTCGCCTACGAGCAGTACTTC. Translation gives CASATGTGPLAYEQYF.

This clonotype has ten or more counts. The CDR3 loop is CASSLDRNTEAFF. The CDR3, as DNA: TGTGCCAGCAGCCTGGACAGGAACACTGAAGCTTTCTTT. This chain uses TRBV7-2 with TRBJ1-1; possible D gene TRBD1, 6 bases. This CDR3 is built from 13 residues. Trimming cost V 5 bases and J 1 base, with 8 bases left between them. Germline assignment: CDR1 SGHTA and CDR2 FQGNSA.